The 14 T cell receptor beta chains presented below share a single source sample, sequenced in a study of T cell repertoires in cytomegalovirus infection. Their specific antigens are unknown. TCRdb reprocessed the reads with MiXCR, giving one entry per CDR3 protein. The sample records 300,000 or so distinct CDR3 sequences, more than 20% being singletons. Sequencing used cultured PBMCs, obtained from culture after CMV antigen stimulation. These receptors originate from a human donor in good health (CMV status not recorded). Some clones in this sample may be carry-over from other donors' samples.

This clonotype was seen more than once but under ten times. The rearrangement links TRBV4-1 to TRBJ2-7, with a possible D match to TRBD2 (6 bases). This CDR3 has 13 amino acids. Germline CDR1 and CDR2: MGHRA and YSYEKL. Trimming shortened V by 3 bases and J by 1 base, and 7 bases separated the two germline ends. The CDR3 DNA reads TGCGCCAGCAGCCAGGGGAGGTCCTACGAGCAGTACTTC. This translates into CASSQGRSYEQYF.

The rearrangement joins TRBV7-9 to TRBJ2-7; 8 nucleotides align to TRBD1. The J segment lost 6 bases and the V segment lost 2 bases, leaving 6 bases of the junction unmatched. The CDR3 runs to 14 residues. CDR1 and CDR2 (germline): SEHNR, FQNEAQ (reference sequence). The CDR3 reads CASSLNLDRAEQYV. The DNA of the CDR3 is TGTGCCAGCAGCTTAAATTTGGACAGGGCCGAGCAGTACGTC.

V gene TRBV7-6 combines with J gene TRBJ1-2; TRBD1 matches 9 bases. The CDR3 extends over 16 amino acids. J was trimmed by 4 bases and V by 3 bases; bases with no gene match: 9. Looked up from germline, CDR1 is SGHVS and CDR2 is FNYEAQ. The CDR3 DNA follows: TGTGCCAGCAGCTTTTCACAGGGGGCTTCGGGCTATGGCTACACCTTC. This gives the protein CASSFSQGASGYGYTF.

This clonotype occurred a few times. For the CDR3, the DNA is TGCAGTGCTACCAAAGGGGTTTCCCAAGAGACCCAGTACTTC. Translating it yields CSATKGVSQETQYF. The chain carries TRBV20-1 and TRBJ2-5; perhaps TRBD1 as D (5 bases). Looked up from germline, CDR1 is DFQATT and CDR2 is SNEGSKA (reference sequence). This CDR3 spans 14 amino acids. V shed 4 bases and J shed 1 base, with 13 bases lying between them.

The chain links TRBV28 to TRBJ1-6; D gene uncertain. The germline V gene encodes CDR1 MDHEN and CDR2 SYDVKM. Deletions cut 1 base from V and 3 bases from J, with 10 bases between. CDR3 size: 16 residues. The CDR3 bases are TGTGCCAGCAGTTTATTAGCAGATGTCTATAATTCACCCCTCCACTTT. Amino acid sequence: CASSLLADVYNSPLHF.

This clonotype occurred many times. CDR3 bases: TGCAGCGTTGAAGGGCGGTCAGGGGGGCGAGAGCAGTACTTC. This codes for CSVEGRSGGREQYF. The genes are TRBV29-1 and TRBJ2-7, with D maybe TRBD1 (7 bases). Germline loops: CDR1 SQVTM, CDR2 ANQGSEA. The germline V and J ends were trimmed by 1 base and 7 bases, with 17 bases remaining between them. This CDR3 has 14 amino acids.

The CDR3 region has the DNA TGTGCCAGCAGCTTAGCGGGGACAGCGAGGAAAAACATTCAGTACTTC. It specifies CASSLAGTARKNIQYF. V gene TRBV7-6 combines with J gene TRBJ2-4; 7 bases line up with TRBD1. The CDR3 has 16 residues. V lost 0 bases to trimming and J lost 4 bases; unmatched junction nucleotides: 6. Germline V CDR1 and CDR2: SGHVS, FNYEAQ.

In its sample, this clonotype was seen many times. The chain employs TRBV7-2 and TRBJ2-7; 8 nucleotides line up with TRBD2. The V gene end was trimmed by 5 bases and the J gene end by 2 bases; junction bases not matched to a gene: 8. The CDR3 is 15 residues long. Per the germline V gene, CDR1 is SGHTA and CDR2 is FQGNSA. The CDR3 protein is CASSRTSQGTYEQYV. DNA for the CDR3: TGTGCCAGCAGCCGGACTAGCCAGGGGACCTACGAGCAGTACGTC.

The rearrangement uses TRBV15 and TRBJ2-1; D remains ambiguous. CDR1 is LNHNV, CDR2 YYDKDF, per germline (reference sequence). The length of the CDR3 is 17 residues. Trimming removed 1 base at V and 0 bases at J, with 13 bases between. The DNA for the CDR3 is TGTGCCACCAGCAGAGGACGGACCGCGCCCTCCTACAATGAGCAGTTCTTC. Amino acids: CATSRGRTAPSYNEQFF.

This chain uses TRBV6-5 with TRBJ2-1; tentatively, D is TRBD1 or TRBD2 (5 bases each). V was pared by 5 bases and J by 3 bases, with 14 bases between. Germline CDR1 MNHEY, CDR2 SVGAGI. The CDR3 spans 15 residues. Here the CDR3 DNA reads TGTGCCAGCAGTGAGGGAAGGACATTCTACAATGAGCAGTTCTTC. It is translated as CASSEGRTFYNEQFF.

The V call is TRBV5-6, the J call TRBJ1-1; possible D gene TRBD1, 6 bases. The CDR3 spans 16 residues. Germline CDR1 and CDR2: SGHDT and YYEEEE. Trimming took off 0 bases at V and 4 bases at J, with 16 bases between the two ends. The CDR3 coding sequence is TGTGCCAGCAGCTTGGCTATGGGCAGGGGATTCACTGAAGCTTTCTTT. Translating it yields CASSLAMGRGFTEAFF.

This clonotype showed up just a few times. V usage is TRBV7-3 and J usage is TRBJ2-1; TRBD2 matches at 10 bases. CDR1 is SGHTA and CDR2 is FQGTGA in the germline V gene. J gave up 7 bases and V 4 bases, and 16 bases lay outside the gene matches. The CDR3 consists of 18 residues. CDR3 in amino acids: CASSSRSGGLAIGNEQFF. The DNA for the CDR3 is TGTGCCAGCAGCTCCCGATCTGGGGGACTAGCGATCGGAAATGAGCAGTTCTTC.

This clonotype appeared a few times. V and J are TRBV27 and TRBJ2-5; no clear D. The CDR3 runs 13 residues. The ends were cut back, 5 bases at V and 2 bases at J, with 9 bases in the middle. Germline V gene sequence: CDR1 MNHEY, CDR2 SMNVEV (reference sequence). CDR3 nucleotides: TGTGCCAGCAGTCTTTATGGGCAAGAGACCCAGTACTTC. As protein: CASSLYGQETQYF.

This sequence joins TRBV28 and TRBJ2-1; D not resolved. Looked up from germline, CDR1 is MDHEN and CDR2 is SYDVKM. Trimming took off 5 bases at V and 10 bases at J, with 6 bases between the two ends. This CDR3 contains 10 residues. The CDR3 DNA follows: TGTGCCAGCAGTGGCGTAGAGCAGTTCTTC. This sequence encodes CASSGVEQFF.